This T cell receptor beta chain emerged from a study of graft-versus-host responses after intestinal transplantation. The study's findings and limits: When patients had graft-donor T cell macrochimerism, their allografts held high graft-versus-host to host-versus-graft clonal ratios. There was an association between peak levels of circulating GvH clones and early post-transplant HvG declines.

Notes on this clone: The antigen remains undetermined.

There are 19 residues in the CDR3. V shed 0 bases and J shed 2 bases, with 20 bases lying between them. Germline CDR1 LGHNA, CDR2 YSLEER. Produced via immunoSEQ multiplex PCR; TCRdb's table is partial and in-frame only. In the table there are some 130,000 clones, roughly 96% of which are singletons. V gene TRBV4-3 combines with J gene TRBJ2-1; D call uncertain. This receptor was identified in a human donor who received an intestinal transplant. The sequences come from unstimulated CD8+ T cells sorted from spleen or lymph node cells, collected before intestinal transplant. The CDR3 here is CASSQDDFGELHAYNEQFF. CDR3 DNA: TGCGCCAGCAGCCAAGATGATTTTGGTGAGCTCCACGCCTACAATGAGCAGTTCTTC.